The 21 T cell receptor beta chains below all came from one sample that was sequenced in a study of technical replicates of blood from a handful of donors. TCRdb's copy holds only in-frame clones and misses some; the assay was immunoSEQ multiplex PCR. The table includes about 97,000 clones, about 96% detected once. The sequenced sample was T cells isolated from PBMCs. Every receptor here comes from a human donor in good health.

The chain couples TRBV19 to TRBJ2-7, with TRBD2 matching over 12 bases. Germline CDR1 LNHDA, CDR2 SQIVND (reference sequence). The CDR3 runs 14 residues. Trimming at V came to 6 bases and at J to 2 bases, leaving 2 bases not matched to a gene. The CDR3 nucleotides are TGTGCCAGTAGAGGACTAGCGGGAACCTACGAGCAGTACTTC. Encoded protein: CASRGLAGTYEQYF.

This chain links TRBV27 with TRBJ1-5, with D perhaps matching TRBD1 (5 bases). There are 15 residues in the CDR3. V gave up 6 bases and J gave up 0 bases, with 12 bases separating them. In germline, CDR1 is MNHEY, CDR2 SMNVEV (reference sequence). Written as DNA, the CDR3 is TGTGCCAGCAGCAAGACAGTTTATAGCAATCAGCCCCAGCATTTT. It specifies CASSKTVYSNQPQHF.

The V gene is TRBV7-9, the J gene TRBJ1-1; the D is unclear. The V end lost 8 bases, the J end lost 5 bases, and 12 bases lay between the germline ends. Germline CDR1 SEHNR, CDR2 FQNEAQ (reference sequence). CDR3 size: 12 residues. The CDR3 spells CASAPRETEAFF. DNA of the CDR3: TGTGCCAGCGCACCGAGGGAGACTGAAGCTTTCTTT.

DNA of the CDR3: TGTGCCAGCGGCGGGTACGAGCAGTACTTC. This encodes CASGGYEQYF. The chain employs TRBV6-5 and TRBJ2-7; D may be TRBD2 (5 bases). Per germline, CDR1 MNHEY and CDR2 SVGAGI. Trimming removed 8 bases from V and 4 bases from J, with 6 bases in between. This CDR3 has 10 amino acids.

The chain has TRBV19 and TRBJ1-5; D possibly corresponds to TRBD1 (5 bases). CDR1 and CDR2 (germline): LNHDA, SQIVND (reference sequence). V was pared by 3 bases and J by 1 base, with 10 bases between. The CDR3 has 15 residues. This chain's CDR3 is CASSIVRASNQPQHF. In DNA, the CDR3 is TGTGCCAGTAGTATCGTCAGGGCGAGCAATCAGCCCCAGCATTTT. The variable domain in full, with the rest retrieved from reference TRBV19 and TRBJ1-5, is DGGITQSPKYLFRKEGQNVTLSCEQNLNHDAMYWYRQDPGQGLRLIYYSQIVNDFQKGDIAEGYSVSREKKESFPLTVTSAQKNPTAFYLCASSIVRASNQPQHFGDGTRLSIL.

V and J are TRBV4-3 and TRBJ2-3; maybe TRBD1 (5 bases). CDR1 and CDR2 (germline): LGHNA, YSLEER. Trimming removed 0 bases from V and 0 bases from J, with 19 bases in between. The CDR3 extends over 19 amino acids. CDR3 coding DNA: TGCGCCAGCAGCCAAGATCTCGGTCCAGGGCCCGAGAGCACAGATACGCAGTATTTT. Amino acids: CASSQDLGPGPESTDTQYF.

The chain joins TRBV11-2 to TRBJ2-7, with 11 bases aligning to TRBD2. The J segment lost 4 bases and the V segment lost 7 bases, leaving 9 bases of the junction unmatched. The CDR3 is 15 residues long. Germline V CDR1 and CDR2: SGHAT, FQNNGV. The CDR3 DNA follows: TGTGCCAGCACCCTTCTAGCGGGAGGAAATTACGAGCAGTACTTC. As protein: CASTLLAGGNYEQYF.

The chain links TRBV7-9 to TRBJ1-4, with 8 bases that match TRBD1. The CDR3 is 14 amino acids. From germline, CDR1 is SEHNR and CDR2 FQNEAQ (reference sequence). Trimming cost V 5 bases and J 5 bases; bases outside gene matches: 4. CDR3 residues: CASSVQGGNEKLFF. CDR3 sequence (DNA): TGTGCCAGCAGCGTACAGGGGGGCAATGAAAAACTGTTTTTT.

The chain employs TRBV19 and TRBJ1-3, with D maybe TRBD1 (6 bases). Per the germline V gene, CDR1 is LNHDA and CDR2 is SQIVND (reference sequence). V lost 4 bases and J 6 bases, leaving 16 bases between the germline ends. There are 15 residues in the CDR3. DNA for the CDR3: TGTGCCAGTAGTAGTGGTTACCGGACAGCAAACACCATATATTTT. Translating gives CASSSGYRTANTIYF.

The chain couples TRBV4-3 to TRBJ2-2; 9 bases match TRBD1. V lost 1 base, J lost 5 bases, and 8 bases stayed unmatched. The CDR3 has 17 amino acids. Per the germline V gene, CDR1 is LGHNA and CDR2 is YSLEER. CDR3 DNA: TGCGCCAGCAGCCAAGTTAGGGGACAGGGTTTTACCGGGGAGCTGTTTTTT. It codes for CASSQVRGQGFTGELFF.

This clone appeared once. The CDR3 loop reads CASSLGPGYETQYF. The CDR3 nucleotides are TGTGCCAGCAGCTTAGGTCCGGGTTACGAGACCCAGTACTTC. The rearrangement uses TRBV11-2 and TRBJ2-5; no firm D call. This CDR3 has 14 amino acids. The V gene's germline CDR1 is SGHAT and CDR2 FQNNGV. Trimming shortened V by 1 base and J by 5 bases, and 11 bases separated the two germline ends.

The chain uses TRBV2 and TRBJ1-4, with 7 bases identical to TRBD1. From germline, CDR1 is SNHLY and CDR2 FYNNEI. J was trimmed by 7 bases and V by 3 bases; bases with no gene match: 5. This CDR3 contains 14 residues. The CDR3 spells CASSETGPGEKLFF. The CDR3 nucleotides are TGTGCCAGCAGTGAGACAGGGCCTGGTGAAAAACTGTTTTTT.

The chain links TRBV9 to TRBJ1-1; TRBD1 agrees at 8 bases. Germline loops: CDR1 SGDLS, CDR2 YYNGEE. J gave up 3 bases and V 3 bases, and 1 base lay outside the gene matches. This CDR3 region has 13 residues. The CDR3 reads CASSAGGYTEAFF. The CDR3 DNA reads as TGTGCCAGCAGCGCAGGGGGCTACACTGAAGCTTTCTTT.

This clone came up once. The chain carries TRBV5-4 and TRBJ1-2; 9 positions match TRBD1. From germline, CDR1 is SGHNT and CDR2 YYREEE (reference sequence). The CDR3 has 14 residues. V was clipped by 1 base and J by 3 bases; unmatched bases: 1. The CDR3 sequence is CASSLRDRDYGYTF. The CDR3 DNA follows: TGTGCCAGCAGCTTGCGGGACAGGGACTATGGCTACACCTTC.

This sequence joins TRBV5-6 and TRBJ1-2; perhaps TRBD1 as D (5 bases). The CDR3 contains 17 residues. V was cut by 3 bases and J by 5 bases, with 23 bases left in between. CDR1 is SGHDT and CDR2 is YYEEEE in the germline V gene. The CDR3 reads CASSSSGSGGGFYGYTF. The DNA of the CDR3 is TGTGCCAGCAGCTCATCGGGGAGCGGGGGTGGGTTTTATGGCTACACCTTC.

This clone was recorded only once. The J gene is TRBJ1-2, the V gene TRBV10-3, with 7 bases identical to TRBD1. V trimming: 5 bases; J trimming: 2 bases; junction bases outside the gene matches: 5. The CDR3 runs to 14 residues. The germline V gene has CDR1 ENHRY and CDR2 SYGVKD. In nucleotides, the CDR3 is TGTGCCATCAGTACAGGGGCTATGAACTATGGCTACACCTTC. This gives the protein CAISTGAMNYGYTF.

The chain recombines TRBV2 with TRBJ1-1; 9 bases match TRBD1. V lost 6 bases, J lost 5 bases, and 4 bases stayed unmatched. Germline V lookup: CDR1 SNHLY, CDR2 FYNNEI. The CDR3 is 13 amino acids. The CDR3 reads CASRLGQGTEAFF. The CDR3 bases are TGTGCCAGCAGGCTTGGACAGGGGACTGAAGCTTTCTTT.

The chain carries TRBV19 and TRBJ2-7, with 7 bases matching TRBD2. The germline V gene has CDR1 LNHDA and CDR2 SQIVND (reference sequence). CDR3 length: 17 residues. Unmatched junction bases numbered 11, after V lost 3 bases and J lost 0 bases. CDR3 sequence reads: CASSITPSGISSYEQYF. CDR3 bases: TGTGCCAGTAGTATTACCCCCAGCGGGATTAGCTCCTACGAGCAGTACTTC.

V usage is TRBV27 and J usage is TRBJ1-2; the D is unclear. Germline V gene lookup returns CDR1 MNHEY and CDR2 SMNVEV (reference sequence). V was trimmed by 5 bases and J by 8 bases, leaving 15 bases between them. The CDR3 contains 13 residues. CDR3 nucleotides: TGTGCCAGCAGTCCCGACGTAGTCGGGGGCTACACCTTC. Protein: CASSPDVVGGYTF.

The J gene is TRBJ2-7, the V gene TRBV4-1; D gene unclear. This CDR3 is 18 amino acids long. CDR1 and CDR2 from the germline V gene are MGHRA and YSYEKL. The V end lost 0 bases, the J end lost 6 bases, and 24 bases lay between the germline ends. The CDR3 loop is CASSQEPPSYPMAGEQYF. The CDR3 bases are TGCGCCAGCAGCCAAGAACCCCCCTCCTACCCCATGGCAGGCGAGCAGTACTTC.

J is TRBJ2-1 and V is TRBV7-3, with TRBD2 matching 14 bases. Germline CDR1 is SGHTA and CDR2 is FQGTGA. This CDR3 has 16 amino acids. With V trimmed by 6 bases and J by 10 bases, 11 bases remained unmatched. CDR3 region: CASSNRLAGGPREQFF. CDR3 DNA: TGTGCCAGCAGTAATCGACTAGCGGGAGGGCCTCGGGAGCAGTTCTTC.